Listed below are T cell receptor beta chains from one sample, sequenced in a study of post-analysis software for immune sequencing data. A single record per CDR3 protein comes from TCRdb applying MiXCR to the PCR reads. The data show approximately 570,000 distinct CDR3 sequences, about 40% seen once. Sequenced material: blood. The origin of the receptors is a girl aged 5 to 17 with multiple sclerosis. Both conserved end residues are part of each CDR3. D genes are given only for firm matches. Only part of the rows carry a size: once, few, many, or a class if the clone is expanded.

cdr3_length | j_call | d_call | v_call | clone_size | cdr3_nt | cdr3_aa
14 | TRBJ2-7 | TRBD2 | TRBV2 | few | TGTGCCAGCAGCTCCGGGACTAGCACCTACGAGCAGTACTTC | CASSSGTSTYEQYF
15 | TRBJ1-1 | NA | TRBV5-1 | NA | TGCGCCAGCAGCTTGGACCATGGGGGGTACACTGAAGCTTTCTTT | CASSLDHGGYTEAFF
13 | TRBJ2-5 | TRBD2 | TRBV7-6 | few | TGTGCCAGCAGTCCCGGACTAGCGGGAGGTCAGTACTTC | CASSPGLAGGQYF
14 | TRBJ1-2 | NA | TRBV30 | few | TGTGCCTGGAGTAGCGGCGACCCGGCTTGGGGCTACACCTTC | CAWSSGDPAWGYTF
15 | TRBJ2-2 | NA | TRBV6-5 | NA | TGTGCCAGCAGTTCGGGCCGCGAGGTCACCGGGGAGCTGTTTTTT | CASSSGREVTGELFF
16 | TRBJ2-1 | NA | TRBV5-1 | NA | TGCGCCAGCAGCTTGGGAGCAGGGGACCCATACAATGAGCAGTTCTTC | CASSLGAGDPYNEQFF
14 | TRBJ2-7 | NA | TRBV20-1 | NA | TGCAGTGCTAGACGTCCAGGGTCTGCCTACGAGCAGTACTTC | CSARRPGSAYEQYF
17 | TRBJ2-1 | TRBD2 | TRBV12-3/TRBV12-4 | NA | TGTGCCAGCAGTTTTCCCCAACTAGCGGGAGGTGAAAATGAGCAGTTCTTC | CASSFPQLAGGENEQFF
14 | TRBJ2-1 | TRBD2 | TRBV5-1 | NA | TGCGCCAGCGACTTTAGCGGGAGAGGGAATGAGCAGTTCTTC | CASDFSGRGNEQFF
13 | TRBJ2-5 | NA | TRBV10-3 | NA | TGTGCCATCAGTGAGTTGGCGCAAGAGACCCAGTACTTC | CAISELAQETQYF
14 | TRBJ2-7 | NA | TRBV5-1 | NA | TGCGCCAGCAGCCCGATGACAGACACCTACGAGCAGTACTTC | CASSPMTDTYEQYF
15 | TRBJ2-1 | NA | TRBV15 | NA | TGTGCCACCAGCAGAGGGGGGAGCTCCCACAATGAGCAGTTCTTC | CATSRGGSSHNEQFF
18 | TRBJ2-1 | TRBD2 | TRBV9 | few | TGTGCCAGCAGCGTCCCGGTAGCGGGGGCTAGCTCCTACAATGAGCAGTTCTTC | CASSVPVAGASSYNEQFF
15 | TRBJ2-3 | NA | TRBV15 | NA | TGTGCCACCAGCAGACCGAAGGACCGCACAGATACGCAGTATTTT | CATSRPKDRTDTQYF
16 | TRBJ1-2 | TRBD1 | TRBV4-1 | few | TGCGCCAGCTCCTATACCCAGCTAGGGACAGACTCTGGCTACACCTTC | CASSYTQLGTDSGYTF
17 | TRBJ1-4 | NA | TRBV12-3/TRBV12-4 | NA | TGTGCCAGCAGTCCTTCACCTACGGTCGGGCTTCATGAAAAACTGTTTTTT | CASSPSPTVGLHEKLFF
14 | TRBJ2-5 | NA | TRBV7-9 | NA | TGTGCCAGCAGCTTAAATGGGGGCTTGGAGACCCAGTACTTC | CASSLNGGLETQYF
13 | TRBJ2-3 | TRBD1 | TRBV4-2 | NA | TGTGCCAGCAGCCCACTCAGGGGGGATACGCAGTATTTT | CASSPLRGDTQYF
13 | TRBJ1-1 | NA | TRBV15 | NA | TGTGCCACCAGCACTTTTAGGACGGGTGAAGCTTTCTTT | CATSTFRTGEAFF
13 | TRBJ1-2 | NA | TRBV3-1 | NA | TGTGCCAGCAGCCAAGAAAGGACATCTGGCTACACCTTC | CASSQERTSGYTF
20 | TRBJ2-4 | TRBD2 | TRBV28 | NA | TGTGCCAGCAGTTTTCCTCCACTAGCGGGTGGGGATGTAGCCAAAAACATTCAGTACTTC | CASSFPPLAGGDVAKNIQYF
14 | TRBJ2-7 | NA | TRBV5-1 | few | TGCGCCAGCAGCTCCACAGGTCGTTCCTACGAGCAGTACTTC | CASSSTGRSYEQYF
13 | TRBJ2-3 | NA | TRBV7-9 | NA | TGTGCCAGCAGCCTCGAGGGTCCAGATACGCAGTATTTT | CASSLEGPDTQYF
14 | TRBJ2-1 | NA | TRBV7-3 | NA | TGTGCCAGCAGCTTATCAGGGGCCGACAATGAGCAGTTCTTC | CASSLSGADNEQFF
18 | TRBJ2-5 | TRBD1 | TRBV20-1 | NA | TGCAGTGCTAGAAGTGGGGGGCATCGGACAGGGCCTAGGGAGACCCAGTACTTC | CSARSGGHRTGPRETQYF
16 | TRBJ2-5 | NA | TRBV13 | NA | TGTGCCAGCAGCTTCGGCAGGAGCTTGTACCAAGAGACCCAGTACTTC | CASSFGRSLYQETQYF